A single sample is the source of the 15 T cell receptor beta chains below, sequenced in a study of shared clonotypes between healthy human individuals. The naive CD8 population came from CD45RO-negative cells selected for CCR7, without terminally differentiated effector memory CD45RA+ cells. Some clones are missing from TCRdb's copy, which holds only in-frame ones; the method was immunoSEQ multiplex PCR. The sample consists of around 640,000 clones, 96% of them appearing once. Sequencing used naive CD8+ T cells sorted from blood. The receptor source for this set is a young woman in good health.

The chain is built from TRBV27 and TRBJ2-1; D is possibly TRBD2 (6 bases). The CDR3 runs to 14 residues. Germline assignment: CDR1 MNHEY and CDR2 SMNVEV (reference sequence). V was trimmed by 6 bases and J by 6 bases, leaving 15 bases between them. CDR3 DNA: TGTGCCAGCAGGGTCGGCGGGACCACCAATGAGCAGTTCTTC. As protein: CASRVGGTTNEQFF.

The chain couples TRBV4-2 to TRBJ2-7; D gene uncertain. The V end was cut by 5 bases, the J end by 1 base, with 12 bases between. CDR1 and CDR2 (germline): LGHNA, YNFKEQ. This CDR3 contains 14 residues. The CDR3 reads CASSTQIGSYEQYF. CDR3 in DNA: TGTGCCAGCAGCACGCAGATTGGGTCCTACGAGCAGTACTTC.

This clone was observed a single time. In DNA, the CDR3 is TGCGCCAGCAGCCCAGGGATACGTAGCAATCAGCCCCAGCATTTT. Amino acid sequence: CASSPGIRSNQPQHF. The chain carries TRBV4-1 and TRBJ1-5, with D maybe TRBD1 (5 bases). The germline V gene has CDR1 MGHRA and CDR2 YSYEKL. The germline V and J ends were trimmed by 4 bases and 0 bases, with 10 bases remaining between them. The CDR3 has 15 amino acids.

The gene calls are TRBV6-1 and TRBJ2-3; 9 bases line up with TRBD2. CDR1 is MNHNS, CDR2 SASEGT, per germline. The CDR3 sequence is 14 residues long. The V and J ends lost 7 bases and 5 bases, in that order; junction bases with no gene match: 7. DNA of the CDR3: TGTGCCAGCACAGAGCGTAGCGGGGGAGATACGCAGTATTTT. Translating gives CASTERSGGDTQYF.

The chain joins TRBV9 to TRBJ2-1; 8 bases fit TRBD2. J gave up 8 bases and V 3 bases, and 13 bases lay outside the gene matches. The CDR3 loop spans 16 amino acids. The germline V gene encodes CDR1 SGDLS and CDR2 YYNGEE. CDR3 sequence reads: CASSAPGSGSAHEQFF. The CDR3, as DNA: TGTGCCAGCAGCGCCCCGGGGAGCGGGAGCGCCCATGAGCAGTTCTTC.

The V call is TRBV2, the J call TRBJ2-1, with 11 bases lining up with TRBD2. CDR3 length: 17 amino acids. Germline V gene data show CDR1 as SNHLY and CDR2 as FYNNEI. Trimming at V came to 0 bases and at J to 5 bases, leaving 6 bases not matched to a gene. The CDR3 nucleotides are TGTGCCAGCAGTGAAGCGCTTCGGGGACTAGCGGACAATGAGCAGTTCTTC. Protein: CASSEALRGLADNEQFF.

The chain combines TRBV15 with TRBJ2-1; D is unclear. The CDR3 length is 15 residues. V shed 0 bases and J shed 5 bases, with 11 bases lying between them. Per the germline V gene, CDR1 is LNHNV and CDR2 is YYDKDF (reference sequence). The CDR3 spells CATSRESLPNNEQFF. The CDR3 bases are TGTGCCACCAGCAGAGAATCCCTTCCCAACAATGAGCAGTTCTTC.

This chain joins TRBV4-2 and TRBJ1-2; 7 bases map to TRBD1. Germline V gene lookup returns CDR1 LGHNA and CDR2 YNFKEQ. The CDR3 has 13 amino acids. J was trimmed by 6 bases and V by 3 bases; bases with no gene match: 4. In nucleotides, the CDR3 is TGTGCCAGCAGCCATCAGACAGGGCATGGCTACACCTTC. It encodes CASSHQTGHGYTF.

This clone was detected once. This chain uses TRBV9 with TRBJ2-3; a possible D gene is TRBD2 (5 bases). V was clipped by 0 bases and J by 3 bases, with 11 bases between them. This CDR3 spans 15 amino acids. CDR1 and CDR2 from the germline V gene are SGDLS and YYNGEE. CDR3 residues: CASSVEGEQTDTQYF. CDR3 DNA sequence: TGTGCCAGCAGCGTAGAGGGAGAACAAACAGATACGCAGTATTTT.

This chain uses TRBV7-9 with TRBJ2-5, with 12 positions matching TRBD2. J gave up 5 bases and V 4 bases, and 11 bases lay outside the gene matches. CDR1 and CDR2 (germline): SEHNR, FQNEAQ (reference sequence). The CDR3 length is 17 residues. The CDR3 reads CASSSLAGGPVMETQYF. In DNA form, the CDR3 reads TGTGCCAGCAGCTCTCTAGCGGGAGGGCCGGTCATGGAGACCCAGTACTTC.

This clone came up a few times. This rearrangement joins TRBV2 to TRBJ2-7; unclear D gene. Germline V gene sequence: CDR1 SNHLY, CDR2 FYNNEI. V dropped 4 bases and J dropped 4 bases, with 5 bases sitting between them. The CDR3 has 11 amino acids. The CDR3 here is CASSALYEQYF. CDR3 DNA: TGTGCCAGCAGTGCCCTTTACGAGCAGTACTTC.

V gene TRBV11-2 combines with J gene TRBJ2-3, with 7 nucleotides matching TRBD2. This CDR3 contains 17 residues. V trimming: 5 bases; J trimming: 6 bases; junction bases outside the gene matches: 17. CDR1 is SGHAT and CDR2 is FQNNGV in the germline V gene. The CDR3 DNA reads TGTGCCAGCAGCCCTACGATGATAGCGGGTTTAGGGGATACGCAGTATTTT. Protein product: CASSPTMIAGLGDTQYF. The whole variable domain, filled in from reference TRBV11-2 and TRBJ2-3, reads EAGVAQSPRYKIIEKRQSVAFWCNPISGHATLYWYQQILGQGPKLLIQFQNNGVVDDSQLPKDRFSAERLKGVDSTLKIQPAKLEDSAVYLCASSPTMIAGLGDTQYFGPGTRLTVL.

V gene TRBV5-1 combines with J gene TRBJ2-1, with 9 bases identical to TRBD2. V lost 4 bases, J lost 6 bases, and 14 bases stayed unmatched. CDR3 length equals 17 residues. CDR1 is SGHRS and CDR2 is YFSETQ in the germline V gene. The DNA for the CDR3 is TGCGCCAGCAGCCCTTGGCTGGCGGGAGGGCCCGTCAATGAGCAGTTCTTC. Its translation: CASSPWLAGGPVNEQFF. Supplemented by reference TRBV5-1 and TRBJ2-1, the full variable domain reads KAGVTQTPRYLIKTRGQQVTLSCSPISGHRSVSWYQQTPGQGLQFLFEYFSETQRNKGNFPGRFSGRQFSNSRSEMNVSTLELGDSALYLCASSPWLAGGPVNEQFFGPGTRLTVL.

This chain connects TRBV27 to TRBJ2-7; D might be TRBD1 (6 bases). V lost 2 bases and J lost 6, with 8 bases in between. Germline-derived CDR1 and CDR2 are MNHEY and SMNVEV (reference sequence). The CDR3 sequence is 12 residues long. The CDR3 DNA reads TGTGCCAGCAGTTTACTCAGGGGCGAGCAGTACTTC. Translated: CASSLLRGEQYF.

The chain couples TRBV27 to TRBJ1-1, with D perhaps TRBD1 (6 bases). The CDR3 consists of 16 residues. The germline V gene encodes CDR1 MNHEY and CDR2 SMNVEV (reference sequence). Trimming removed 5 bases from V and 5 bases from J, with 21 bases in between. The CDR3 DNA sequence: TGTGCCAGCAGTCCAGGAGCAGGGGTCGGAATTACTGAAGCTTTCTTT. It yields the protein CASSPGAGVGITEAFF.